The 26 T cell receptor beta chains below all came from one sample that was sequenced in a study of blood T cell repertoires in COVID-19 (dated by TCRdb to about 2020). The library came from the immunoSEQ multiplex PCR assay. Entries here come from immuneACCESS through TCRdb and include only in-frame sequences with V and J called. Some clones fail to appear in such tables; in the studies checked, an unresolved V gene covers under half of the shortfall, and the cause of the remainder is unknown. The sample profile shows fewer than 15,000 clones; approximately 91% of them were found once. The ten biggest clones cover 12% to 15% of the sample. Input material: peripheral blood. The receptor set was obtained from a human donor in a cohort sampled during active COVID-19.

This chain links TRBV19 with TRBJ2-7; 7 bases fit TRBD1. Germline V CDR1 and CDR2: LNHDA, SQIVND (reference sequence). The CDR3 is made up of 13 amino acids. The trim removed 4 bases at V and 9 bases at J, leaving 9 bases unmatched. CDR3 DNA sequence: TGTGCCAGTAGTACACGACAGGGAATCGGGCAGTACTTC. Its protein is CASSTRQGIGQYF.

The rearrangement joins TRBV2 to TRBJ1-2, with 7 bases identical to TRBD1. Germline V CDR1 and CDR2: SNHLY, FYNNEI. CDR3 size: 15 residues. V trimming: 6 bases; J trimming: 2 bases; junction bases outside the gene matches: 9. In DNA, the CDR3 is TGTGCCAGCAGCGAGGACAGGCAAAGAAACTATGGCTACACCTTC. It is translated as CASSEDRQRNYGYTF.

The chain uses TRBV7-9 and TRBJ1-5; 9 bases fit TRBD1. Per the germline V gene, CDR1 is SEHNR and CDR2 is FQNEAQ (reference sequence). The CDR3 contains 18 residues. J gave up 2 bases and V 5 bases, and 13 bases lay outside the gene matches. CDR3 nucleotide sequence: TGTGCCAGCAGCACAACCGGGGACAGGGAGCGGGGCAATCAGCCCCAGCATTTT. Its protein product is CASSTTGDRERGNQPQHF.

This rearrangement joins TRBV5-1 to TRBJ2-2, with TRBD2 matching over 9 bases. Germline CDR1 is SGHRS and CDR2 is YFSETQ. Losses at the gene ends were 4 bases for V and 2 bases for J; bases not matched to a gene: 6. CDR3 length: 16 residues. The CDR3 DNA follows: TGCGCCAGCAGCGACCTTAGCGGGAGTAACACCGGGGAGCTGTTTTTT. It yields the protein CASSDLSGSNTGELFF.

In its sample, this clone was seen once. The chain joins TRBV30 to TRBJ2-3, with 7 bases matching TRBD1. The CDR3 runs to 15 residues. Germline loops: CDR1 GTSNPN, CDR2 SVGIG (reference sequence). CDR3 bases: TGTGCTTCTTTTCGACAGGGCCTCCTCACAGATACGCAGTATTTT. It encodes CASFRQGLLTDTQYF.

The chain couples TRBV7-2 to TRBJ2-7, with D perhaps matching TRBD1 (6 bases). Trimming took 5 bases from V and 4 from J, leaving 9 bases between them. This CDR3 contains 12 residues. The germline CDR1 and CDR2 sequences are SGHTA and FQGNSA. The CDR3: CASSLQGYEQYF. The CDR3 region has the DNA TGTGCCAGCAGCCTCCAGGGGTACGAGCAGTACTTC.

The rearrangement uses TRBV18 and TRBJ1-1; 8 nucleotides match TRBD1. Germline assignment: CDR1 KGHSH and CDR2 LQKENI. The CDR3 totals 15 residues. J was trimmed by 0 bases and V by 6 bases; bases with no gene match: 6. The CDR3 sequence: CASSLRTGLNTEAFF. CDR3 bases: TGTGCCAGCTCGCTAAGGACAGGGCTGAACACTGAAGCTTTCTTT. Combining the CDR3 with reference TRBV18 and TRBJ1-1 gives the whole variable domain NAGVMQNPRHLVRRRGQEARLRCSPMKGHSHVYWYRQLPEEGLKFMVYLQKENIIDESGMPKERFSAEFPKEGPSILRIQQVVRGDSAAYFCASSLRTGLNTEAFFGQGTRLTVV.

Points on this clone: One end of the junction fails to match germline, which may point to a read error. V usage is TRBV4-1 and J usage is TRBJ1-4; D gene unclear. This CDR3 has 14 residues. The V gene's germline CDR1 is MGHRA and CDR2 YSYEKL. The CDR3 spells CASSQGRNGEKLFF. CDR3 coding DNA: TGCGCCAGCAGTCAAGGGAGGAACGGTGAAAAACTGTTTTTT.

The CDR3 is CASSPGQQETQYF. The CDR3 DNA sequence: TGTGCCAGCAGCCCAGGACAACAAGAGACCCAGTACTTC. This chain connects TRBV12-3 or TRBV12-4 to TRBJ2-5; D is possibly TRBD1 (5 bases). The CDR3 totals 13 residues. Trimming pared 6 bases from V and 2 bases from J, leaving 10 bases between.

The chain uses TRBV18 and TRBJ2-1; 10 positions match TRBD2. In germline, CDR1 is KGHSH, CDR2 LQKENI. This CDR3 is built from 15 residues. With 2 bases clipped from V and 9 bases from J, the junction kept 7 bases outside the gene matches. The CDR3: CASSPGPGLAREQFF. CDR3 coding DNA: TGTGCCAGCTCACCAGGTCCGGGACTAGCGCGTGAGCAGTTCTTC. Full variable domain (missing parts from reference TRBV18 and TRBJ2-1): NAGVMQNPRHLVRRRGQEARLRCSPMKGHSHVYWYRQLPEEGLKFMVYLQKENIIDESGMPKERFSAEFPKEGPSILRIQQVVRGDSAAYFCASSPGPGLAREQFFGPGTRLTVL.

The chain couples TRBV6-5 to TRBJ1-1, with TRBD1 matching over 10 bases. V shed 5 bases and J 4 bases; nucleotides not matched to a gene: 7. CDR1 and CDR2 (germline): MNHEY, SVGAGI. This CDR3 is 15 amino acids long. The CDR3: CASSLSGTGVTEAFF. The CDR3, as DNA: TGTGCCAGCAGTCTTTCCGGGACAGGGGTCACTGAAGCTTTCTTT.

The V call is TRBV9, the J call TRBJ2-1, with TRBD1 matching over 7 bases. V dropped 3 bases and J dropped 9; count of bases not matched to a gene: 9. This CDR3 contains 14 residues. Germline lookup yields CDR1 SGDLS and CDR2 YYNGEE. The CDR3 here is CASSAQDRAGEQFF. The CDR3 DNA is TGTGCCAGCAGCGCCCAAGACAGGGCCGGTGAGCAGTTCTTC. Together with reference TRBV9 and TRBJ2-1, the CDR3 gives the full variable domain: DSGVTQTPKHLITATGQRVTLRCSPRSGDLSVYWYQQSLDQGLQFLIQYYNGEERAKGNILERFSAQQFPDLHSELNLSSLELGDSALYFCASSAQDRAGEQFFGPGTRLTVL.

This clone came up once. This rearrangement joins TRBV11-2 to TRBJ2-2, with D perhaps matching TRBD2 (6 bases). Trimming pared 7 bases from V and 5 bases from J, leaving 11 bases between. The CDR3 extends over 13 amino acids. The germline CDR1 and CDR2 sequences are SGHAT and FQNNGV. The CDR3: CASKRAGTGELFF. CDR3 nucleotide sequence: TGTGCCAGCAAGAGGGCGGGGACCGGGGAGCTGTTTTTT.

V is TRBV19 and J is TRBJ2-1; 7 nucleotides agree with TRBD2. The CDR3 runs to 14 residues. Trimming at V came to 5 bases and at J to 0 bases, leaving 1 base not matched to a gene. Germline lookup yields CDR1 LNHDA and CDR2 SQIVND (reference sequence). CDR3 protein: CASSRDYSYNEQFF. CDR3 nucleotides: TGTGCCAGTAGTCGGGACTACTCCTACAATGAGCAGTTCTTC.

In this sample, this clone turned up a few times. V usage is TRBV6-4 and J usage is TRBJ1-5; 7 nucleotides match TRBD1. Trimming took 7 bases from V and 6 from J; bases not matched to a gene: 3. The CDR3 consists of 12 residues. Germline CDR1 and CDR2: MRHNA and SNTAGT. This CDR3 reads CASNRGSQPQHF. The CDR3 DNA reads TGTGCCAGCAACAGGGGCTCTCAGCCCCAGCATTTT.

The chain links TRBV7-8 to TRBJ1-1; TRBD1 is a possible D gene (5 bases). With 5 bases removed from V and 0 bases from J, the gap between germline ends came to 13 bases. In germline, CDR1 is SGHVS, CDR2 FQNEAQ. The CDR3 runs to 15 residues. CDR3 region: CASSLGQNMNTEAFF. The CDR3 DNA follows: TGTGCCAGCAGCCTGGGGCAGAACATGAACACTGAAGCTTTCTTT.

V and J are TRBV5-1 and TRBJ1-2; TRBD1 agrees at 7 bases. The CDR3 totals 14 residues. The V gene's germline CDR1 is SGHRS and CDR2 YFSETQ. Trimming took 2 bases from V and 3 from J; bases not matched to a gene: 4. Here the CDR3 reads CASSFQGVDYGYTF. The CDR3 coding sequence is TGCGCCAGCAGCTTCCAGGGGGTCGACTATGGCTACACCTTC.

The CDR3 reads CASSAGGGGGPQETQYF. The CDR3 region has the DNA TGTGCCAGCAGCGCCGGTGGAGGCGGGGGGCCTCAAGAGACCCAGTACTTC. This chain joins TRBV9 and TRBJ2-5, with TRBD2 identical over 8 bases. The V and J ends lost 3 bases and 2 bases, in that order; junction bases with no gene match: 12. This CDR3 spans 17 amino acids. CDR1 SGDLS and CDR2 YYNGEE come from the germline V gene.

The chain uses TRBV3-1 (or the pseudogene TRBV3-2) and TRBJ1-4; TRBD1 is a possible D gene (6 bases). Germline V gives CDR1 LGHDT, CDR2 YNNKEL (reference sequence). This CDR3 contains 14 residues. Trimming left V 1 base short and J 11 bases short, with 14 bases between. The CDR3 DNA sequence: TGTGCCAGCAGCCAAGCGTCTGAGGGGGTTAAACTGTTTTTT. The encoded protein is CASSQASEGVKLFF.

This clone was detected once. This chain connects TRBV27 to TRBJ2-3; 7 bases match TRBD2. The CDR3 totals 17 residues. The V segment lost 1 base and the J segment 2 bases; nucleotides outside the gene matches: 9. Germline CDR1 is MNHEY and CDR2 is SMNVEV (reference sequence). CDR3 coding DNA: TGTGCCAGCAGTTTATTTCGACCAGCGGGGATCACAGATACGCAGTATTTT. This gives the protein CASSLFRPAGITDTQYF.

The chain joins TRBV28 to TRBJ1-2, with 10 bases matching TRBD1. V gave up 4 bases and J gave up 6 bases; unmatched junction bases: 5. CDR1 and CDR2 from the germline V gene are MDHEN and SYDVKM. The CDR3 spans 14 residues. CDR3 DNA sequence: TGTGCCAGCAGTTCGGGACAGGGGAGGAATGGCTACACCTTC. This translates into CASSSGQGRNGYTF.

In DNA, the CDR3 is TGTGCCAGCAGCTTAGTCACGCGATCCTACGAGCAGTACTTC. Its translation: CASSLVTRSYEQYF. The chain combines TRBV7-2 with TRBJ2-7; unclear D gene. There are 14 residues in the CDR3. Germline values: CDR1 SGHTA, CDR2 FQGNSA. The V gene lost 1 base and the J gene lost 1 base, with 8 bases spanning the gap.

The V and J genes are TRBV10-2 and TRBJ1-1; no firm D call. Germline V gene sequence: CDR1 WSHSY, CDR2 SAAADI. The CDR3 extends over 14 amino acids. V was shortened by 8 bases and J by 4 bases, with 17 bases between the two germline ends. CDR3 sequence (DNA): TGCGCCAGCCGGGTGGGTGGAGTTTTCACTGAAGCTTTCTTT. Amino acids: CASRVGGVFTEAFF.

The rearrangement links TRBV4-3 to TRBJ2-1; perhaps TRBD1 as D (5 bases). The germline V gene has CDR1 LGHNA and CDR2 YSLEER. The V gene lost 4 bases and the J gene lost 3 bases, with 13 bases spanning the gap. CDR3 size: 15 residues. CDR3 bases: TGCGCCAGCAGCCGCGAGGACACGAGCTACAATGAGCAGTTCTTC. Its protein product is CASSREDTSYNEQFF.

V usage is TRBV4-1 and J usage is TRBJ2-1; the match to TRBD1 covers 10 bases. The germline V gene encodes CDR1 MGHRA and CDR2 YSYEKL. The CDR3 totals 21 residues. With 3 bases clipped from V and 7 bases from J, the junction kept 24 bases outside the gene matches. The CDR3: CASSHLQRQGASSSTRNEQFF. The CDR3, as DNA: TGCGCCAGCAGCCACCTCCAACGACAGGGGGCGAGTTCATCTACTAGGAATGAGCAGTTCTTC.

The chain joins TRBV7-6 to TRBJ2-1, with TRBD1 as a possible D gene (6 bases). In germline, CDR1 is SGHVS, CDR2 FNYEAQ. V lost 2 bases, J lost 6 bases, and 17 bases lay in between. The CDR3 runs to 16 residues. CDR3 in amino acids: CASSLRRAGEGNEQFF. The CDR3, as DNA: TGTGCCAGCAGCTTAAGACGCGCAGGGGAAGGCAATGAGCAGTTCTTC.